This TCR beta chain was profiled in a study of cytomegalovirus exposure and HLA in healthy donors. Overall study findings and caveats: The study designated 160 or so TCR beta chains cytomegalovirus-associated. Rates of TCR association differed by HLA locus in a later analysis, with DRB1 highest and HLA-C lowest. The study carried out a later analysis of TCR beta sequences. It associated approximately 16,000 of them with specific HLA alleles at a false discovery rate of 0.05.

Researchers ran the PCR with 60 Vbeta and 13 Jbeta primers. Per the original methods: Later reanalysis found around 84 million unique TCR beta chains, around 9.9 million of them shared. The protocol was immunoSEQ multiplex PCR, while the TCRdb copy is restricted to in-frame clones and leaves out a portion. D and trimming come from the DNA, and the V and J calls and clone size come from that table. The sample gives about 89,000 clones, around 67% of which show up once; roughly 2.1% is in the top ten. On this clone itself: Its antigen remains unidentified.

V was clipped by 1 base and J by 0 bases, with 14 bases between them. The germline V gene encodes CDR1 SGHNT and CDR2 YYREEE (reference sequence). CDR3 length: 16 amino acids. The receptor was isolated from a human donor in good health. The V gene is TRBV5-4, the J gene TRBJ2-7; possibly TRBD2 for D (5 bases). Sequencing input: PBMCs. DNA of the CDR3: TGTGCCAGCAGCTTGAGAGGGCGAGACGGCTCCTACGAGCAGTACTTC. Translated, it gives CASSLRGRDGSYEQYF.